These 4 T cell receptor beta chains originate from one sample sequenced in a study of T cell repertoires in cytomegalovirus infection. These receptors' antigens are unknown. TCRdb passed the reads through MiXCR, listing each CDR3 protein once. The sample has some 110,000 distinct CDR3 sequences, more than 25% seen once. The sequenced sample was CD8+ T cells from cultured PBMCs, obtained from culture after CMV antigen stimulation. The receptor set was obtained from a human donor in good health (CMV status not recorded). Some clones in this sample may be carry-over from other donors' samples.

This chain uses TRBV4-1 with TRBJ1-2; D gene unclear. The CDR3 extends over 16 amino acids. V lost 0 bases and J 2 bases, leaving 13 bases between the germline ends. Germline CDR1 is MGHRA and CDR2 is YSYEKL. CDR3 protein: CASSQETPPGNYGYTF. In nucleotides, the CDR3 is TGCGCCAGCAGCCAAGAAACCCCCCCCGGGAACTATGGCTACACCTTC.

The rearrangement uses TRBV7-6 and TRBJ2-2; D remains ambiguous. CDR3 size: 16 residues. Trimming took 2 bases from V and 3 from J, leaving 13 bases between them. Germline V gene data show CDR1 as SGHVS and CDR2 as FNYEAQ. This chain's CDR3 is CASSLWSQSDTGELFF. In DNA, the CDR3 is TGTGCCAGCAGCTTATGGAGCCAGTCGGACACCGGGGAGCTGTTTTTT.

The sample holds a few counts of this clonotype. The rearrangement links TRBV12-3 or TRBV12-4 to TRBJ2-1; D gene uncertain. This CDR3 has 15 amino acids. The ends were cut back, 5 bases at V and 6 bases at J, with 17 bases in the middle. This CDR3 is CASSPRLEGINEQFF. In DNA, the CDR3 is TGTGCCAGCAGTCCCCGCTTAGAAGGGATCAATGAGCAGTTCTTC.

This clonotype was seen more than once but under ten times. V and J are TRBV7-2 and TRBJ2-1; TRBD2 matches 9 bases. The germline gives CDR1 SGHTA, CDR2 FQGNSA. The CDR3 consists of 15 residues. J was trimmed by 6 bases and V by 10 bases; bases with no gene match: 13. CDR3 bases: TGTGCCACTCCGAGGGTGGCGGGGGGGCCCAATGAGCAGTTCTTC. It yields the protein CATPRVAGGPNEQFF. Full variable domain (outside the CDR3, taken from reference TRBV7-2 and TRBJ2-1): GAGVSQSPSNKVTEKGKDVELRCDPISGHTALYWYRQSLGQGLEFLIYFQGNSAPDKSGLPSDRFSAERTGGSVSTLTIQRTQQEDSAVYLCATPRVAGGPNEQFFGPGTRLTVL.